A single sample is the source of the 21 T cell receptor beta chains below, sequenced in a study of cytomegalovirus exposure and HLA in healthy donors. The PCR employed 60 Vbeta primers together with 13 Jbeta primers. Assay: immunoSEQ multiplex PCR; the TCRdb copy retains only in-frame clones and omits some. In the table there are about 120,000 clones, 70% to 90% of which are singletons. Sequencing was carried out using PBMCs. All receptors derive from a man between 35 and 55 years old in good health and CMV-seronegative.

This rearrangement joins TRBV6-5 to TRBJ1-6; the D is unclear. Germline V gene lookup returns CDR1 MNHEY and CDR2 SVGAGI. This CDR3 comprises 14 residues. The ends were cut back, 7 bases at V and 9 bases at J, with 16 bases in the middle. The CDR3: CASINVFGGSPLHF. In nucleotides, the CDR3 is TGTGCCAGCATTAATGTGTTCGGAGGTTCACCCCTCCACTTT.

The chain recombines TRBV7-2 with TRBJ1-2; TRBD1 matches 8 bases. J gave up 8 bases and V 1 base, and 12 bases lay outside the gene matches. CDR1 is SGHTA and CDR2 is FQGNSA in the germline V gene. The CDR3 extends over 16 amino acids. For the CDR3, the DNA is TGTGCCAGCAGCTTAGGGACAGGGTCAACGGTCCAGGGCTACACCTTC. It translates to CASSLGTGSTVQGYTF.

The chain recombines TRBV5-1 with TRBJ2-4; 7 nucleotides line up with TRBD1. The V gene's germline CDR1 is SGHRS and CDR2 YFSETQ. V was pared by 2 bases and J by 12 bases, with 14 bases of the junction left unmatched. The length of the CDR3 is 15 residues. DNA of the CDR3: TGCGCCAGCAGCTTAACACACAGGGGATTGGACAGTCAGTACTTC. It specifies CASSLTHRGLDSQYF.

V gene TRBV30 combines with J gene TRBJ2-3; D is unresolved. Deletions cut 1 base from V and 2 bases from J, with 4 bases between. This CDR3 has 12 residues. Germline V gene lookup returns CDR1 GTSNPN and CDR2 SVGIG (reference sequence). Here the CDR3 DNA reads TGTGCCTGGAGTGCAAACACAGATACGCAGTATTTT. This encodes CAWSANTDTQYF.

The chain couples TRBV7-3 to TRBJ2-3; TRBD2 aligns across 12 bases. In germline, CDR1 is SGHTA, CDR2 FQGTGA. The CDR3 consists of 17 residues. J was trimmed by 5 bases and V by 1 base; bases with no gene match: 7. CDR3 sequence reads: CASSLNPLAGGGDTQYF. CDR3 nucleotides: TGTGCCAGCAGCTTAAATCCTCTAGCGGGAGGGGGAGATACGCAGTATTTT. Full variable domain (missing parts from reference TRBV7-3 and TRBJ2-3): GAGVSQTPSNKVTEKGKYVELRCDPISGHTALYWYRQSLGQGPEFLIYFQGTGAADDSGLPNDRFFAVRPEGSVSTLKIQRTERGDSAVYLCASSLNPLAGGGDTQYFGPGTRLTVL.

J is TRBJ2-1 and V is TRBV7-2; D not certain. Trimming cost V 4 bases and J 0 bases, with 7 bases left between them. Looked up from germline, CDR1 is SGHTA and CDR2 is FQGNSA. This CDR3 contains 14 residues. CDR3 DNA: TGTGCCAGCAGCTATAGTCCCTCCTACAATGAGCAGTTCTTC. Translated: CASSYSPSYNEQFF. Variable domain in full (rest from reference TRBV7-2 and TRBJ2-1): GAGVSQSPSNKVTEKGKDVELRCDPISGHTALYWYRQSLGQGLEFLIYFQGNSAPDKSGLPSDRFSAERTGGSVSTLTIQRTQQEDSAVYLCASSYSPSYNEQFFGPGTRLTVL.

This clone has just a few counts. The DNA for the CDR3 is TGCGCCAGCAGCCAGACGACAGACACAGATACGCAGTATTTT. It yields the protein CASSQTTDTDTQYF. The V and J genes are TRBV5-1 and TRBJ2-3; maybe TRBD1 (5 bases). The CDR3 spans 14 residues. Trimming left V 4 bases short and J 2 bases short, with 11 bases between. Germline CDR1 and CDR2: SGHRS and YFSETQ.

This clone was seen only once. The rearrangement joins TRBV10-3 to TRBJ2-1, with 8 bases identical to TRBD1. The CDR3 loop spans 14 amino acids. The germline gives CDR1 ENHRY, CDR2 SYGVKD. The ends lost 7 bases at V and 6 bases at J; junction bases unmatched: 8. CDR3 amino acids: CAITPQGAINEQFF. The CDR3 DNA is TGTGCCATCACCCCGCAGGGGGCGATCAATGAGCAGTTCTTC.

The chain carries TRBV4-1 and TRBJ2-1; 7 bases are shared with TRBD2. V shed 3 bases and J 6 bases; nucleotides not matched to a gene: 5. The CDR3 runs to 14 residues. Germline lookup yields CDR1 MGHRA and CDR2 YSYEKL. The CDR3 protein is CASSQGGVFNEQFF. The CDR3 bases are TGCGCCAGCAGCCAGGGGGGGGTGTTCAATGAGCAGTTCTTC.

The CDR3 DNA reads as TGTGCCAGCAGCGTTACGGGAGGAGGCAATGAGCAGTTCTTC. Residues: CASSVTGGGNEQFF. V gene TRBV9 combines with J gene TRBJ2-1; TRBD2 aligns across 7 bases. Per germline, CDR1 SGDLS and CDR2 YYNGEE. V shed 2 bases and J 6 bases; nucleotides not matched to a gene: 5. The CDR3 length is 14 residues.

The chain couples TRBV6-5 to TRBJ1-4; maybe TRBD1 (6 bases). This CDR3 is 15 amino acids long. Deletions cut 5 bases from V and 8 bases from J, with 18 bases between. Germline V gives CDR1 MNHEY, CDR2 SVGAGI. The CDR3: CASSDLAWTEEKLFF. The CDR3 bases are TGTGCCAGCAGTGACTTAGCTTGGACAGAGGAAAAACTGTTTTTT.

The rearrangement uses TRBV5-3 and TRBJ2-5; 7 bases line up with TRBD1. TRBV5-3 is an open reading frame whose function is uncertain. V dropped 3 bases and J dropped 0; count of bases not matched to a gene: 2. The CDR3 runs to 14 residues. The CDR3 sequence is CARSSGTDQETQYF. For the CDR3, the DNA is TGTGCCAGAAGCTCCGGGACAGACCAAGAGACCCAGTACTTC.

The chain is built from TRBV11-2 and TRBJ2-7, with TRBD2 as a possible D gene (5 bases). V was trimmed by 2 bases and J by 0 bases, leaving 11 bases between them. From germline, CDR1 is SGHAT and CDR2 FQNNGV. The CDR3 loop spans 15 amino acids. CDR3 protein: CASSLWEWGSYEQYF. For the CDR3, the DNA is TGTGCCAGCAGCTTATGGGAGTGGGGCTCCTACGAGCAGTACTTC.

The chain combines TRBV19 with TRBJ1-1; a possible D gene is TRBD1 (5 bases). The CDR3 consists of 17 residues. The germline V gene encodes CDR1 LNHDA and CDR2 SQIVND (reference sequence). V was trimmed by 5 bases and J by 0 bases, leaving 19 bases between them. CDR3 sequence (DNA): TGTGCCAGTAGTTCCCGTCGGGGGGACCTATTGAACACTGAAGCTTTCTTT. Residues: CASSSRRGDLLNTEAFF.

The chain joins TRBV28 to TRBJ1-6; the D gene is possibly TRBD1 (6 bases). Trimming cost V 6 bases and J 4 bases, with 7 bases left between them. Germline CDR1 is MDHEN and CDR2 is SYDVKM. The CDR3 loop spans 13 amino acids. The CDR3 DNA sequence: TGTGCCAGCAGGGACAGTTATAATTCACCCCTCCACTTT. It yields the protein CASRDSYNSPLHF.

This CDR3 reads CASSLQGQETQYF. DNA for the CDR3: TGTGCCAGCAGCTTACAGGGGCAAGAGACCCAGTACTTC. This chain uses TRBV5-6 with TRBJ2-5, with 7 bases that match TRBD1. V trimming: 2 bases; J trimming: 2 bases; junction bases outside the gene matches: 0. The CDR3 length is 13 residues. Per germline, CDR1 SGHDT and CDR2 YYEEEE.

This clone occurred a few times. This chain uses TRBV9 with TRBJ2-2, with TRBD2 identical over 14 bases. The trim removed 3 bases at V and 6 bases at J, leaving 10 bases unmatched. Germline V gene lookup returns CDR1 SGDLS and CDR2 YYNGEE. This CDR3 region has 18 residues. The CDR3 DNA reads as TGTGCCAGCAGCGAACCGGGACTAGCGGGAGTAAGAGCCGGGGAGCTGTTTTTT. This translates into CASSEPGLAGVRAGELFF.

CDR3 amino acids: CASSQPGLGYNEQFF. CDR3 DNA: TGTGCCAGCAGCCAACCGGGACTAGGATACAATGAGCAGTTCTTC. The chain couples TRBV5-4 to TRBJ2-1; TRBD2 aligns across 8 bases. The ends lost 4 bases at V and 4 bases at J; junction bases unmatched: 7. CDR1 is SGHNT, CDR2 YYREEE, per germline (reference sequence). The CDR3 contains 15 residues.

V is TRBV5-1 and J is TRBJ2-3; TRBD2 matches at 12 bases. Losses at the gene ends were 5 bases for V and 1 base for J; bases not matched to a gene: 5. CDR1 SGHRS and CDR2 YFSETQ come from the germline V gene. This CDR3 region has 16 residues. CDR3 residues: CASRSSGGAGTDTQYF. The CDR3 coding sequence is TGCGCCAGCAGGTCTAGCGGGGGGGCTGGCACAGATACGCAGTATTTT.

This chain connects TRBV11-2 to TRBJ1-2; no firm D call. V was cut by 5 bases and J by 4 bases, with 14 bases left in between. The CDR3 length is 14 residues. CDR1 is SGHAT and CDR2 is FQNNGV in the germline V gene. This CDR3 is CASSREQRFYGYTF. For the CDR3, the DNA is TGTGCCAGCAGCCGGGAACAGCGATTCTATGGCTACACCTTC.

This clone was counted between two and nine times. The rearrangement links TRBV5-1 to TRBJ2-6; D not certain. Trimming left V 4 bases short and J 2 bases short, with 13 bases between. Looked up from germline, CDR1 is SGHRS and CDR2 is YFSETQ. CDR3 length equals 16 residues. The CDR3 sequence is CASSPVERAGANVLTF. The CDR3 DNA is TGCGCCAGCAGCCCGGTCGAGAGAGCTGGGGCCAACGTCCTGACTTTC.